The following is a TCR beta chain sequence with its context. What it recognizes is unknown. Germline V gene lookup returns CDR1 SGDLS and CDR2 YYNGEE. The CDR3 consists of 14 residues. Trimming cost V 3 bases and J 4 bases, with 10 bases left between them. The PCR ran on 60 Vbeta and 13 Jbeta primers. In the study's own analysis: Around 12 million of about 88 million unique TCR beta chains were shared, per a later count. The protocol was immunoSEQ multiplex PCR, while the TCRdb copy is restricted to in-frame clones and leaves out a portion. The V and J calls and clone size come from that table; D and trimming were worked out from the DNA. This table holds roughly 160,000 clones, 60% to 80% found once. The entry originates in a study of cytomegalovirus exposure and HLA in healthy donors. Overall study results and limits: Researchers reported in a later analysis that a missense DCLRE1C variant was tied to TCR beta V- and J-gene trimming.

The source of this sequence is a man over 45 in good health and CMV-seropositive. The rearrangement links TRBV9 to TRBJ2-2; a possible D gene is TRBD1 (5 bases). Sequences were obtained from PBMCs. The CDR3 loop reads CASSAPQGTGELFF. The CDR3 nucleotides are TGTGCCAGCAGCGCCCCCCAGGGCACCGGGGAGCTGTTTTTT.